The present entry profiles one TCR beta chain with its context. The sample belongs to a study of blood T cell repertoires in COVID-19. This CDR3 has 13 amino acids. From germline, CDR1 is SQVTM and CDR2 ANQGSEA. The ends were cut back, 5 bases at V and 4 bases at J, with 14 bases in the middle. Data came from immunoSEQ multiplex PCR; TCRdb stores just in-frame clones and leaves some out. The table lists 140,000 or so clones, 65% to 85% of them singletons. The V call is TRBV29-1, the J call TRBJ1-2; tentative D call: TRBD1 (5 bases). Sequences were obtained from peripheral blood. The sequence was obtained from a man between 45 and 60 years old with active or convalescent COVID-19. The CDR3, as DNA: TGCAGCGTTTCCACGGGGGACCCCTATGGCTACACCTTC. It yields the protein CSVSTGDPYGYTF. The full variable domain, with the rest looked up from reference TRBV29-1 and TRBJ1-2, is SAVISQKPSRDICQRGTSLTIQCQVDSQVTMMFWYRQQPGQSLTLIATANQGSEATYESGFVIDKFPISRPNLTFSTLTVSNMSPEDSSIYLCSVSTGDPYGYTFGSGTRLTVV.